This TCR beta chain was captured by sequencing in a study of blood T cell repertoires in COVID-19. As originally analysed: Reference gene primer amplification in the assay estimated nucleated cell counts. Sequenced by immunoSEQ multiplex PCR; TCRdb stores in-frame clones only, minus some. D and trimming come from the DNA, and the V and J calls and clone size come from that table. The sample shows roughly 200,000 clones, around 85% of them seen only once. Germline CDR1 is LGHNT and CDR2 is FRNRAP. V shed 1 base and J shed 1 base, with 25 bases lying between them. This CDR3 is built from 20 residues. The V call is TRBV12-5, the J call TRBJ1-2; no clear D. This TCR was recovered from a man aged 35 to 55 who had recovered from COVID-19. Sequenced input: PBMCs or T cells enriched from blood (not recorded which). The CDR3, as DNA: TGTGCTAGTGGTTTGGCCTACCTACCGCCTACAAGAAACTATAACTATGGCTACACCTTC. It specifies CASGLAYLPPTRNYNYGYTF.